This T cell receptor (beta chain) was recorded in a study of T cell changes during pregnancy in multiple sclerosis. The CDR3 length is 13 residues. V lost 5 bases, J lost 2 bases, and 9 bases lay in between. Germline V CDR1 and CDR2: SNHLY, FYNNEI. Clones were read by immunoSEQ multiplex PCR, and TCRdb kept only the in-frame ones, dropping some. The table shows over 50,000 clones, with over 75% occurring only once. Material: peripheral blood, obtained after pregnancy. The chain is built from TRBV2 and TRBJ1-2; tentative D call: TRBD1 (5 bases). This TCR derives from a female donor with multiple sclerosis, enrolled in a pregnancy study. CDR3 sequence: CASSIRQNYGYTF. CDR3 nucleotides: TGTGCCAGCAGTATTCGACAGAACTATGGCTACACCTTC.